This T cell receptor (beta chain) was sequenced in a study of OX40 agonist ivuxolimab in advanced cancers. Study results and limitations: Relative to CD4+, CD8+ T cells held more expanded clones on average.

To note about this clone: Its antigen remains unknown.

Clones were sequenced by immunoSEQ multiplex PCR, and TCRdb holds only the in-frame ones, with some missing. Counted here are about 58,000 clones, 88% occurring once; the ten biggest clones make up 3% to 4%. Blood samples were obtained at baseline, cycle 4 day 1, and cycle 7 day 1. Germline assignment: CDR1 LGHNA and CDR2 YNFKEQ. Deletions cut 3 bases from V and 1 base from J, with 9 bases between. CDR3 length equals 14 residues. The genes are TRBV4-2 and TRBJ1-1; a possible D gene is TRBD1 (6 bases). The source was CD4+ or CD8+ T cells sorted from blood, collected in a trial of the OX40 agonist ivuxolimab. The source of this sequence is an adult with an advanced solid tumor such as melanoma, head and neck, liver or kidney cancer. The CDR3 DNA reads as TGTGCCAGCAGCCATGGACAGCAGAACACTGAAGCTTTCTTT. It translates to CASSHGQQNTEAFF.